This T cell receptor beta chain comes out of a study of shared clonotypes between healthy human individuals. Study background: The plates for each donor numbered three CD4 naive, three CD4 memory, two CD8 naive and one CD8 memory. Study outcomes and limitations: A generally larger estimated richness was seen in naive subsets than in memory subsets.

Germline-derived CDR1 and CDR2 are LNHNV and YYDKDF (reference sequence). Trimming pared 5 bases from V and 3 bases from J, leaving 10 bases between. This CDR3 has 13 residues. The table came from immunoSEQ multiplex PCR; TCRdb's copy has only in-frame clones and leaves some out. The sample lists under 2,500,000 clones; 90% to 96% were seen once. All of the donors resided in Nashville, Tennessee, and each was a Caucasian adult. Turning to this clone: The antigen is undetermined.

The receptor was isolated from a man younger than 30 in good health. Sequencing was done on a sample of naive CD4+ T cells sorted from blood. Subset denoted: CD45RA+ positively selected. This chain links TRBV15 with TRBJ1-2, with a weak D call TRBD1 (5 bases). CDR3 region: CATSDSLYYGYTF. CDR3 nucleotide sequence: TGTGCCACCAGCGACAGTCTTTACTATGGCTACACCTTC.